This record concerns one T cell receptor (beta chain) sequence. RNA totalling about 0.5 to 1 ug underwent reverse transcription with random hexamers. TCRdb passed the immunoSEQ multiplex PCR reads through MiXCR, listing each CDR3 protein once. Among around 280,000 distinct CDR3 sequences listed, 70% to 90% were seen once. Trimming removed 8 bases from V and 8 bases from J, with 15 bases in between. Germline values: CDR1 SNHLY, CDR2 FYNNEI. The CDR3 is 12 amino acids. TEMRA cells underwent FACS enrichment and CD8+ and CD4+ T cells underwent negative isolation. The data were obtained in a study of CD8 T cells in Susac syndrome.

The chain employs TRBV2 and TRBJ1-1, with D possibly matching TRBD1 (5 bases). This TCR was sampled from a human donor with multiple sclerosis. The specimen sequenced was CD8+ T cells from PBMCs. The CDR3 here is CASLGGEKEAFF. CDR3 bases: TGTGCCAGCCTTGGAGGGGAAAAAGAAGCTTTCTTT. Full variable domain (outside the CDR3, taken from reference TRBV2 and TRBJ1-1): EPEVTQTPSHQVTQMGQEVILRCVPISNHLYFYWYRQILGQKVEFLVSFYNNEISEKSEIFDDQFSVERPDGSNFTLKIRSTKLEDSAMYFCASLGGEKEAFFGQGTRLTVV.